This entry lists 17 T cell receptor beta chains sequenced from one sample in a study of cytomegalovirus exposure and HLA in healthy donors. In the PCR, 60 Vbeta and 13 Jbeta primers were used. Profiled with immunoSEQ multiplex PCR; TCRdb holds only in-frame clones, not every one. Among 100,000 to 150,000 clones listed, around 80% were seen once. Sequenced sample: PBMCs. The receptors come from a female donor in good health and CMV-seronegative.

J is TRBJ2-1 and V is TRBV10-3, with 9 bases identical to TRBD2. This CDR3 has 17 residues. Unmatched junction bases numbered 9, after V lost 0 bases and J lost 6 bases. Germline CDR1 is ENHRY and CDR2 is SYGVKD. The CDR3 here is CAISESRGGRGPNEQFF. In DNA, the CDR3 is TGTGCCATCAGTGAGTCTCGAGGCGGGAGGGGCCCCAATGAGCAGTTCTTC.

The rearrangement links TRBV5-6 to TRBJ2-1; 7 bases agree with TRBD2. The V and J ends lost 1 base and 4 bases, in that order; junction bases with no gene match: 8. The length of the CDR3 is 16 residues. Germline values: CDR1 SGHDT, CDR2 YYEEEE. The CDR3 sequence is CASSLSRGRSYNEQFF. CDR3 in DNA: TGTGCCAGCAGCTTGAGTCGCGGGAGAAGTTACAATGAGCAGTTCTTC.

Here the CDR3 reads CASSPVASFYEQYF. CDR3 nucleotides: TGCGCCAGCAGCCCAGTAGCGAGTTTCTACGAGCAGTACTTC. This chain connects TRBV5-1 to TRBJ2-7; maybe TRBD2 (5 bases). Germline lookup yields CDR1 SGHRS and CDR2 YFSETQ. V shed 4 bases and J shed 3 bases, with 14 bases lying between them. This CDR3 is 14 amino acids long.

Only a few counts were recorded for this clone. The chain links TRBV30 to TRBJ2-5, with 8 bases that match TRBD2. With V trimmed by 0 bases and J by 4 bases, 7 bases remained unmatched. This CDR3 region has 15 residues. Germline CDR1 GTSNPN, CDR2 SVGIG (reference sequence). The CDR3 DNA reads TGTGCCTGGAGTGTCACGGGAGGGCCGGTAGAGACCCAGTACTTC. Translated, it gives CAWSVTGGPVETQYF.

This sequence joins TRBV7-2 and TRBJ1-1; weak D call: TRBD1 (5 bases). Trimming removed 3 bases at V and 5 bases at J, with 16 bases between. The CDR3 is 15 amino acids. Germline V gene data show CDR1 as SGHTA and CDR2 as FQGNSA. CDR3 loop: CASSFIVQEFTEAFF. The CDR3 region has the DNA TGTGCCAGCAGCTTCATTGTACAGGAATTTACTGAAGCTTTCTTT.

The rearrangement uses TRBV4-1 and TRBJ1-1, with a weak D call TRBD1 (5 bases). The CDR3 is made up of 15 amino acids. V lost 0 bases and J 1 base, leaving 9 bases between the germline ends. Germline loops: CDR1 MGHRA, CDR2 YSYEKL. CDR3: CASSQEGRANTEAFF. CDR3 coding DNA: TGCGCCAGCAGCCAAGAAGGCAGGGCGAACACTGAAGCTTTCTTT.

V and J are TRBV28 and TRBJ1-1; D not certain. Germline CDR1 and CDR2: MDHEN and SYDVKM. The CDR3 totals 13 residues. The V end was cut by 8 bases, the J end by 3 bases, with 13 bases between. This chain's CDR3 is CASRRPQDTEAFF. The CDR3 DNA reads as TGTGCCAGCCGCCGACCCCAGGACACTGAAGCTTTCTTT.

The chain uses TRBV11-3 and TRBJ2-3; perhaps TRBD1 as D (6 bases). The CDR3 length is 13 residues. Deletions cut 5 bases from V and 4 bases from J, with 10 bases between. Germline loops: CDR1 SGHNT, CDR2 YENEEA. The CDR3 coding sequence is TGTGCCAGCAGCCGACAGGATCCAGATACGCAGTATTTT. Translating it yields CASSRQDPDTQYF.

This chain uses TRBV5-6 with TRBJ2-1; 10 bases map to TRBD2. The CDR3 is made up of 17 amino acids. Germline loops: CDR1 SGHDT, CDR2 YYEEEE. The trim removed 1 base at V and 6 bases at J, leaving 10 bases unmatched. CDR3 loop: CASSLPSGSGLSNEQFF. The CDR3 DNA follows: TGTGCCAGCAGCTTGCCTAGCGGGAGTGGGCTTAGCAATGAGCAGTTCTTC. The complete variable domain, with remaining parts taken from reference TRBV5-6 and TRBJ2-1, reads DAGVTQSPTHLIKTRGQQVTLRCSPKSGHDTVSWYQQALGQGPQFIFQYYEEEERQRGNFPDRFSGHQFPNYSSELNVNALLLGDSALYLCASSLPSGSGLSNEQFFGPGTRLTVL.

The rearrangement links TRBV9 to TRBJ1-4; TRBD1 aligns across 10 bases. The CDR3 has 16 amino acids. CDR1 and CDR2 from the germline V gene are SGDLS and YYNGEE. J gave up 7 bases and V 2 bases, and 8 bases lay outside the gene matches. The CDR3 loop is CASSVTGGLGGEKLFF. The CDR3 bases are TGTGCCAGCAGCGTGACAGGGGGCCTCGGAGGTGAAAAACTGTTTTTT.

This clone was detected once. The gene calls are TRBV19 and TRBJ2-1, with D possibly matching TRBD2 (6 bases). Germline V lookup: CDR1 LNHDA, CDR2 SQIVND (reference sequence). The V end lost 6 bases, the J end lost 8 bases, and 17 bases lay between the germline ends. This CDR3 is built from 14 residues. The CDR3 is CASSSGTLDDEQFF. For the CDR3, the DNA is TGTGCCAGTAGCTCCGGGACTCTCGACGATGAGCAGTTCTTC.

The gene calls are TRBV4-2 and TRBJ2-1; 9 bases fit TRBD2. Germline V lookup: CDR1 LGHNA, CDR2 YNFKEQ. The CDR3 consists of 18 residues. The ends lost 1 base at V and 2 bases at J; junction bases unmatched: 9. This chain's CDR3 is CASSQGVAGDIPYNEQFF. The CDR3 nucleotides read TGTGCCAGCAGCCAAGGGGTAGCGGGAGATATTCCCTACAATGAGCAGTTCTTC.

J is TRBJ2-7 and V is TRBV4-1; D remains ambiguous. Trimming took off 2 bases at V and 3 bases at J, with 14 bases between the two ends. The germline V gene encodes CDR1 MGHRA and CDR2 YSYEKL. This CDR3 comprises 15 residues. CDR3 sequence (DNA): TGCGCCAGCAGCCAAAGAGGAGATCCATACTACGAGCAGTACTTC. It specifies CASSQRGDPYYEQYF.

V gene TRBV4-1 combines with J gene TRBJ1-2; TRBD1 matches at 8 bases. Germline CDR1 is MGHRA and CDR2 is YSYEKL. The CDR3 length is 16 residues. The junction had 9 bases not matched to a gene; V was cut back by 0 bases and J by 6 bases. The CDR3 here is CASSQDGQGGSNGYTF. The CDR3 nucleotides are TGCGCCAGCAGCCAAGACGGACAGGGAGGTTCGAATGGCTACACCTTC.

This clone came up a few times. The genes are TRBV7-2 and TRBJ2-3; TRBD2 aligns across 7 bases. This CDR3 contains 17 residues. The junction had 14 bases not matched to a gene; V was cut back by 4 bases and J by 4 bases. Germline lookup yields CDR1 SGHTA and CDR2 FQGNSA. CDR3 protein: CASSSLSRASGSDTQYF. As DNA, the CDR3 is TGTGCCAGCAGCTCCTTATCCCGGGCTAGCGGTTCAGATACGCAGTATTTT.

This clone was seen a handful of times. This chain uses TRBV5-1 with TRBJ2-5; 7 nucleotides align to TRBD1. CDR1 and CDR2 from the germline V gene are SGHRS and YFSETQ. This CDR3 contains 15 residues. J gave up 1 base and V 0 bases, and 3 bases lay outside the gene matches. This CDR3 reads CASSLVGTAQETQYF. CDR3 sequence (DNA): TGCGCCAGCAGCTTGGTAGGGACAGCCCAAGAGACCCAGTACTTC.

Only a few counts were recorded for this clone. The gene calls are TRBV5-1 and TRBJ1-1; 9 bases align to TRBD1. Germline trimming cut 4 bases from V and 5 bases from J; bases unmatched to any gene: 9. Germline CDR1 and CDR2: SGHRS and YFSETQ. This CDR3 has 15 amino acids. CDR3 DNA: TGCGCCAGCAGCATTCGGACAGGGGTGAGGACTGAAGCTTTCTTT. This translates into CASSIRTGVRTEAFF.